This TCR beta chain came from a study of blood T cell repertoires in COVID-19. Study-wide context: There were acute and convalescent COVID-19 samples, and they came from the United States, Italy and Spain.

In the original analysis: Estimated nucleated cell counts came from reference gene primer amplification. TCRdb's table, derived via immunoSEQ multiplex PCR, lists solely in-frame clones and lacks some. That table is the source of V, J and clone size, and D and trimming were worked out from the DNA. The profile shows under 250,000 clones, 85% of them singletons. The CDR3 length is 19 residues. Cohort allocation depended upon clinical history that participants reported. Sequenced: PBMCs or T cells enriched from blood (not recorded which). The gene calls are TRBV21-1 and TRBJ1-5. TRBV21-1 is designated a pseudogene. The source of this sequence is a woman in her forties or fifties with acute COVID-19. CDR3 sequence reads: CASSKRDSQGKYGNQPQHF. The CDR3 coding sequence is TGTGCCAGCAGCAAACGGGACTCCCAGGGTAAATATGGCAATCAGCCCCAGCATTTT.